Presented here are 6 T cell receptor beta chains from one specimen sequenced in a study of a mutant IDH1 vaccine in newly diagnosed glioma. Generated by immunoSEQ multiplex PCR, the TCRdb table keeps only in-frame clones and is missing some. The sample yields about 56,000 clones, 87% seen once. No antigen has been assigned to these receptors. Stated time point: week 23, last vaccination. The study gave 300 ug of mutant IDH1 20-mer peptide per vaccine dose, with topical imiquimod. Sequences were derived from PBMCs, sampled from a glioma patient whose treatment included an IDH1 peptide vaccine. The receptors were gathered from a man aged 35 to 55 with glioma.

This clone was seen only once. The V and J genes are TRBV4-1 and TRBJ2-7; 11 bases map to TRBD2. This CDR3 spans 16 amino acids. Trimming took 0 bases from V and 3 from J; bases not matched to a gene: 4. Germline loops: CDR1 MGHRA, CDR2 YSYEKL. CDR3 region: CASSQDRGLAVYEQYF. The CDR3 DNA reads TGCGCCAGCAGCCAAGATAGGGGACTAGCGGTCTACGAGCAGTACTTC.

This sequence joins TRBV5-5 and TRBJ2-7, with TRBD2 identical over 8 bases. Per the germline V gene, CDR1 is SGHKS and CDR2 is YYEKEE (reference sequence). V shed 4 bases, J shed 4 bases, and the junction held 10 bases outside the gene matches. The CDR3 covers 15 residues. The DNA of the CDR3 is TGTGCCAGCAGCCCCCGTTGGGCGGGAGGTTACGAGCAGTACTTC. Its protein product is CASSPRWAGGYEQYF. The full variable domain, its missing parts supplied by reference TRBV5-5 and TRBJ2-7, is DAGVTQSPTHLIKTRGQQVTLRCSPISGHKSVSWYQQVLGQGPQFIFQYYEKEERGRGNFPDRFSARQFPNYSSELNVNALLLGDSALYLCASSPRWAGGYEQYFGPGTRLTVT.

The chain links TRBV11-2 to TRBJ1-1; 9 nucleotides align to TRBD1. V trimming: 5 bases; J trimming: 11 bases; junction bases outside the gene matches: 9. Germline assignment: CDR1 SGHAT and CDR2 FQNNGV. The CDR3 spans 13 residues. CDR3 in DNA: TGTGCCAGCAGCCTCGGGACAGGGCAGTCTGCTTTCTTT. Its translation is CASSLGTGQSAFF. Complete variable domain (other parts from reference TRBV11-2 and TRBJ1-1): EAGVAQSPRYKIIEKRQSVAFWCNPISGHATLYWYQQILGQGPKLLIQFQNNGVVDDSQLPKDRFSAERLKGVDSTLKIQPAKLEDSAVYLCASSLGTGQSAFFGQGTRLTVV.

This chain joins TRBV29-1 and TRBJ1-2; D remains unclear. V lost 0 bases and J 0 bases, leaving 8 bases between the germline ends. Germline V gene data show CDR1 as SQVTM and CDR2 as ANQGSEA. This CDR3 region has 14 residues. CDR3 coding DNA: TGCAGCGTTGAAGATCAGCCTCCTAACTATGGCTACACCTTC. Translating gives CSVEDQPPNYGYTF. The full variable domain, rest sourced from reference TRBV29-1 and TRBJ1-2, is SAVISQKPSRDICQRGTSLTIQCQVDSQVTMMFWYRQQPGQSLTLIATANQGSEATYESGFVIDKFPISRPNLTFSTLTVSNMSPEDSSIYLCSVEDQPPNYGYTFGSGTRLTVV.

The sample holds a few counts of this clone. The V call is TRBV27, the J call TRBJ2-7; possible D gene TRBD2, 5 bases. V was clipped by 2 bases and J by 6 bases, with 8 bases between them. The CDR3 is 12 amino acids. Germline CDR1 reads MNHEY; CDR2 reads SMNVEV (reference sequence). CDR3: CASSLRGREQYF. CDR3 DNA sequence: TGTGCCAGCAGTTTAAGAGGGCGCGAGCAGTACTTC.

The chain uses TRBV10-3 and TRBJ2-7; 12 bases match TRBD2. From germline, CDR1 is ENHRY and CDR2 SYGVKD. The J segment lost 6 bases and the V segment lost 4 bases, leaving 16 bases of the junction unmatched. The CDR3 sequence is 18 residues long. CDR3 DNA sequence: TGTGCCATCAGTGTGACCCTGGACCTTCTAGCGGGAGGGTTCGAGCAGTACTTC. Translation: CAISVTLDLLAGGFEQYF.